This T cell receptor beta chain was captured by sequencing in a study of monozygotic twins with inflammatory bowel disease. Points from the study as a whole: For repertoire similarity, concordant twins did not differ from discordant twins, possibly because power was limited. Since immunosuppressive treatments differed, patient repertoires may have gained added variability.

Germline CDR1 is SGHVS and CDR2 is FQNEAQ. This CDR3 region has 12 residues. Per donor, about 2.4 ml of blood was collected and frozen. TCRdb reprocessed the 5' RACE reads; each CDR3 protein has one entry and no DNA is given. Its table records 200,000 to 250,000 distinct CDR3 sequences. A word on this clonotype: Its antigen is currently unknown.

The receptor comes from a human donor with ulcerative colitis or Crohn's disease, or a healthy co-twin of an affected twin (not recorded which). Sequencing input: blood. V is TRBV7-8 and J is TRBJ1-5. CDR3 sequence: CASSLTVQPQHF.